This T cell receptor (beta chain) was recorded in a study of T cell responses to AZD1222 COVID-19 vaccine (dated by TCRdb to 2020 to 2022). In the study overall: Because spike-specific TCR depth and breadth did not differ between the two schedules, AZD1222 recipients who got a second dose at roughly 4 weeks were pooled with those who got a second dose at roughly 12 weeks. TCR sequencing covered fewer than 250 trial participants: around 210 given two doses of AZD1222 and around 26 given two doses of MenACWY control vaccine. Trial participants were enrolled into age subgroups of 18-55, 56-69 and 70-plus years, which contained roughly 140, 27 and 60 TCR-sequenced participants, respectively.

The CDR3 regions of human TCRbeta chains were analyzed by immunosequencing. The original pipeline was this. TCRs in the repertoires were compared against a reference library of SARS-CoV-2-specific TCRs that had been generated with the MIRA antigen-specificity platform. Breadth was defined as the fraction of unique TCRs that were SARS-CoV-2-associated, and depth was defined as the fraction of total T cells that were SARS-CoV-2-associated. Using the MIRA data, each spike-specific TCR was assigned both to the spike region to which the TCR was reactive and to a CD4 or CD8 class. Log10-transformed breadth and depth values were compared by one-way ANOVA with Sidak's multiple comparisons tests. Here the immuneACCESS table is served through TCRdb, limited to in-frame sequences with V and J called. Missing clones are a known gap in these copies; in checked studies unresolved V genes cover under half, and the rest lacks a known reason. For V, J and clone size, that table is used; D and trimming come from the DNA. Present in this sample are about 56,000 clones, roughly 85% of which were seen just once. Jointly, the top ten make up about 15% of the sample.

General conclusions and limits of the study: Nearly half of unique spike-specific TCRs reportedly recognized epitopes outside regions mutated in the B.1.351 and B.1.1.7 variants. Conclusions about previously exposed vaccinees are limited because only six or seven AZD1222 recipients were SARS-CoV-2 seropositive at baseline. Because no samples from the day 14 peak response were available, repertoires could be characterized only after the peak T cell response. The whole spike protein was spanned by vaccine-associated CD4 TCRs, and dominant responses were seen in regions 160-218 and 743-854. After two AZD1222 doses, spike-specific TCR breadth and depth were significantly higher than at day 0 and than in MenACWY recipients. In the small 56-69-year group, the increase in depth fell short of significance, most likely because of low power. Participants were mostly white British and included more females than males, and it was suggested by the authors that clonal diversity may have been underestimated.

In regard to this clone: Its antigen target is currently unknown. Nothing much larger sits one base from this clone, and base qualities are not available.

The germline ends are 15 bases apart after V is trimmed by 2 bases and J by 7 bases. According to the germline V gene (reference sequence), CDR1 reads SGHKS and CDR2 reads YYEKEE. The CDR3, cysteine through phenylalanine, is 14 amino acids long. The only DNA kept is the CDR3, 42 bases in frame from the first base. The intended sense of this specimen's time point label: baseline before first vaccination. Vaccinee samples were obtained from the UK trials COV001 and COV002, which included a single-blind randomized controlled phase 2/3 trial of AZD1222 (ChAdOx1 nCoV-19) in healthy adults. For TCRbeta chain sequencing, PBMC samples were collected from trial participants at day 0 and at day 28 after the second dose.

The receptor was isolated from an adult in good health. The chain is encoded by TRBV5-5 joined to TRBJ1-1, with no D gene named confidently. This material consisted of peripheral blood, taken on day 0 of AZD1222 vaccination. CDR3 sequence: CASSLKWASGEAFF. The nucleotides are TGTGCCAGCAGCTTAAAATGGGCATCGGGTGAAGCTTTCTTT.